The entry below describes one T cell receptor beta chain. Its matching antigen is unknown. V lost 0 bases to trimming and J lost 3 bases; unmatched junction nucleotides: 3. Germline assignment: CDR1 LGHDT and CDR2 YNNKEL (reference sequence). The CDR3 totals 16 residues. The data stem from a study of post-analysis software for immune sequencing data. Broader study findings: There were five TRBV segments more frequent in patients than controls, and TRBV5-6, TRBV5-1 and TRBV20-1 were among them.

The TCR beta cDNA libraries contained unique molecular identifiers. The authors obtained 540,000 or so cDNA molecules from approximately 1 to 10 million T cells. A single record per CDR3 protein comes from TCRdb applying MiXCR to the PCR reads. The sample comprises 380,000 or so distinct CDR3 sequences, roughly 35% of which are singletons, and roughly an eighth rests with the top ten. The chain combines TRBV3-1 with TRBJ2-3; 10 bases fit TRBD2. Sequenced sample: blood. The source is a girl between 10 and 17 years old with multiple sclerosis. The CDR3 DNA is TGTGCCAGCAGCCAAGATGAGCGGGGGGGTACAGATACGCAGTATTTT. Translated, it gives CASSQDERGGTDTQYF.